This T cell receptor (beta chain) was recovered during a study of T-cell reconstitution after alpha-beta-depleted transplantation in children. Study-level results: Two months or so post-transplant, alpha-beta T cells reportedly derived from several hundred expanded graft clones. Surviving recipient T cells and thymic progenitors accounted for the high day-60 TCRbeta diversity observed in some patients. Newly generated T cells supplied most T-cell counts and diversity one year post-transplant.

This clonotype was seen a few times. Its antigen is as yet unknown. Unique molecular identifiers were incorporated when the TCRbeta library was constructed. From the PCR reads, TCRdb called clonotypes with MiXCR, one entry per CDR3 protein. Among 200,000 to 250,000 distinct CDR3 sequences listed, 7% to 9% were seen once. This specimen was PBMCs, mostly from graft donor cells, taken 360 days after TCRalphabeta/CD19-depleted stem cell transplant. The source is a male patient under 10 years old who had a stem cell transplant for acute myeloid leukemia, so the T cells may come from the graft donor.

The CDR3 here is CASTLSSGFNSPLHF. CDR3 DNA: TGTGCCAGCACCCTATCCTCGGGGTTTAATTCACCCCTCCACTTT. The rearrangement links TRBV12-3 or TRBV12-4 to TRBJ1-6, with D uncertain. The V gene lost 7 bases and the J gene lost 6 bases, with 16 bases spanning the gap. There are 15 residues in the CDR3.